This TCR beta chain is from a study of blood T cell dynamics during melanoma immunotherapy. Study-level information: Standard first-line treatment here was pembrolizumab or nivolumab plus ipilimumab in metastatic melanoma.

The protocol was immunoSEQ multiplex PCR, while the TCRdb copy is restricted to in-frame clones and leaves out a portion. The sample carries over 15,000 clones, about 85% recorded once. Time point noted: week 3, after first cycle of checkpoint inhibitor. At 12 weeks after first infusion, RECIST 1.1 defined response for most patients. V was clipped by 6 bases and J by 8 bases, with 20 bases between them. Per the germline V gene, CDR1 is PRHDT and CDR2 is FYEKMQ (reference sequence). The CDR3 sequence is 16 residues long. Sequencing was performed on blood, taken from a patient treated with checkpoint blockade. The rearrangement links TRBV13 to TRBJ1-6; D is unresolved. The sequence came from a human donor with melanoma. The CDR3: CASSPIGNEYDSPLHF. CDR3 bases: TGTGCCAGCAGTCCCATAGGTAACGAGTACGATTCACCCCTCCACTTT.